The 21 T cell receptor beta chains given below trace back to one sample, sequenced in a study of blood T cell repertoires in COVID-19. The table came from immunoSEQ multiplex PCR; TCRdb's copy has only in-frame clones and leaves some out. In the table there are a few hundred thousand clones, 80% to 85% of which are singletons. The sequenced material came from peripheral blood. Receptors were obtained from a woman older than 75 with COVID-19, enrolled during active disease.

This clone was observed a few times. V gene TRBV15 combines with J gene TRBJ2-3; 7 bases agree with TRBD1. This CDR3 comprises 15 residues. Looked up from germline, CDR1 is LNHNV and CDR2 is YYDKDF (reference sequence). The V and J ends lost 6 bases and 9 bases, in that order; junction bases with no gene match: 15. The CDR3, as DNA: TGTGCCACCAGAGTGGGACAGCCCTCGGTGGGGACGCAGTATTTT. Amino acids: CATRVGQPSVGTQYF.

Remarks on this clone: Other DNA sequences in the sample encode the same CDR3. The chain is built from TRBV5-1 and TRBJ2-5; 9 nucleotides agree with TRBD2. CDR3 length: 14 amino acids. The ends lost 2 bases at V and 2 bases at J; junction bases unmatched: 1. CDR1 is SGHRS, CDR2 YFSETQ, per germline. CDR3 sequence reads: CASSLSGGQETQYF. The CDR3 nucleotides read TGCGCCAGCAGCTTAAGCGGGGGGCAAGAGACCCAGTACTTC. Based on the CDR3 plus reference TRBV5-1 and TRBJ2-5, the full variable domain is KAGVTQTPRYLIKTRGQQVTLSCSPISGHRSVSWYQQTPGQGLQFLFEYFSETQRNKGNFPGRFSGRQFSNSRSEMNVSTLELGDSALYLCASSLSGGQETQYFGPGTRLLVL.

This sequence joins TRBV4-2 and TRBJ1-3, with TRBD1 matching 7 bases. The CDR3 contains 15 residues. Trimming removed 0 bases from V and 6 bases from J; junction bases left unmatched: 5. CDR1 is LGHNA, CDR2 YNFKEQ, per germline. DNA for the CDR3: TGTGCCAGCAGCCAAGAGGGAACAGGGGAAAACACCATATATTTT. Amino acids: CASSQEGTGENTIYF.

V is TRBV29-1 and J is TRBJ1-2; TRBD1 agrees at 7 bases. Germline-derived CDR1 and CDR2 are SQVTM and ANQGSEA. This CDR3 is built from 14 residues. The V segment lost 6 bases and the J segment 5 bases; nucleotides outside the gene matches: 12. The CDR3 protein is CSVLFRQGGYGYTF. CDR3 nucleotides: TGCAGCGTGCTATTTCGACAGGGAGGATATGGCTACACCTTC.

The CDR3 protein is CASSQEANYGYTF. The DNA for the CDR3 is TGTGCCAGCAGCCAGGAGGCAAACTATGGCTACACCTTC. The V gene is TRBV14, the J gene TRBJ1-2, with D uncertain. CDR3 length: 13 residues. Trimming left V 3 bases short and J 2 bases short, with 7 bases between. Germline assignment: CDR1 SGHDN and CDR2 FVKESK.

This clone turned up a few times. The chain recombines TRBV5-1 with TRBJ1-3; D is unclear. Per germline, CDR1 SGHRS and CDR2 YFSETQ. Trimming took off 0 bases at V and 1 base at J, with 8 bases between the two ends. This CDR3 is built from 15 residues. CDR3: CASSLGRTSGNTIYF. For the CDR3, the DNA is TGCGCCAGCAGCTTGGGGAGGACGTCTGGAAACACCATATATTTT.

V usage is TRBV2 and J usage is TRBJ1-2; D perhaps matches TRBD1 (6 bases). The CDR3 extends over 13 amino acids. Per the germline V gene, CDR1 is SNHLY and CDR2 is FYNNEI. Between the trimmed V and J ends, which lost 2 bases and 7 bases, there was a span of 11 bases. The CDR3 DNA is TGTGCCAGCAGTGAACAGGGGCAGGGTGGCTACACCTTC. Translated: CASSEQGQGGYTF. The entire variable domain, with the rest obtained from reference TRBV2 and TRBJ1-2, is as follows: EPEVTQTPSHQVTQMGQEVILRCVPISNHLYFYWYRQILGQKVEFLVSFYNNEISEKSEIFDDQFSVERPDGSNFTLKIRSTKLEDSAMYFCASSEQGQGGYTFGSGTRLTVV.

CDR3 residues: CASSLDRVVNEQYF. CDR3 DNA sequence: TGTGCCAGCAGCCTGGACAGGGTGGTTAACGAGCAGTACTTC. This chain links TRBV3-1 (or the pseudogene TRBV3-2) with TRBJ2-7, with TRBD1 matching 8 bases. V shed 4 bases, J shed 5 bases, and the junction held 7 bases outside the gene matches. The CDR3 has 14 amino acids. Germline-derived CDR1 and CDR2 are LGHDT and YNNKEL (reference sequence).

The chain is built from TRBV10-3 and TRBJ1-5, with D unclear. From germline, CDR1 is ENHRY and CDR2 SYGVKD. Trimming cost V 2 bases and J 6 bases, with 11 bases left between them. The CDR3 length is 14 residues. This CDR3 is CAISELTGGQPQHF. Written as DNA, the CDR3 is TGTGCCATCAGTGAGCTCACCGGAGGTCAGCCCCAGCATTTT.

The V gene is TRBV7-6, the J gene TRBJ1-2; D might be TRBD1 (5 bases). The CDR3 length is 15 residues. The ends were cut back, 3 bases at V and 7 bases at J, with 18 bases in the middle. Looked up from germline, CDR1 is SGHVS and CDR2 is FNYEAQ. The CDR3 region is CASSFLSPRDGGYTF. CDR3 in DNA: TGTGCCAGCAGCTTCCTCTCCCCCAGGGATGGTGGCTACACCTTC.

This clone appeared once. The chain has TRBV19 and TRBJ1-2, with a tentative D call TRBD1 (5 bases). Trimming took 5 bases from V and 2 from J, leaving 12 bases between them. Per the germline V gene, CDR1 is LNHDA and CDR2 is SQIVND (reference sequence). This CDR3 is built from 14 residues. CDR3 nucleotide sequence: TGTGCCAGTAGTTCCGGGGGTTCGAACTATGGCTACACCTTC. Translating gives CASSSGGSNYGYTF.

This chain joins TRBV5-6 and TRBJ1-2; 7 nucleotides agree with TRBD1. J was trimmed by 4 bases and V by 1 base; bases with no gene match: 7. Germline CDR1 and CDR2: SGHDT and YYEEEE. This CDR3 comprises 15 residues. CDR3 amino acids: CASSLTGAQGYGYTF. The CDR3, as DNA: TGTGCCAGCAGCTTGACAGGGGCGCAGGGCTATGGCTACACCTTC.

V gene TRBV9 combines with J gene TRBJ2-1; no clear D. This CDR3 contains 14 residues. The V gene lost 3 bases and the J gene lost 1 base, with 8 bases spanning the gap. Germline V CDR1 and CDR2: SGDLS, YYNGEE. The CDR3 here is CASSALPSYNEQFF. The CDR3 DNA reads TGTGCCAGCAGCGCACTACCATCCTACAATGAGCAGTTCTTC.

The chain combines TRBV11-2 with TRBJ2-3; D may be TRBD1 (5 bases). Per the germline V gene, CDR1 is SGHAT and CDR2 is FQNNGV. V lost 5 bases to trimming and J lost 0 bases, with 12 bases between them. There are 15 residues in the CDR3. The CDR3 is CASSKRGSSTDTQYF. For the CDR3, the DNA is TGTGCCAGCAGCAAAAGGGGTTCTAGCACAGATACGCAGTATTTT.

This CDR3 is CASSPSAGGNYGYTF. The CDR3 region has the DNA TGTGCCAGCAGCCCGAGCGCAGGGGGCAACTATGGCTACACCTTC. This chain joins TRBV5-4 and TRBJ1-2, with TRBD1 matching 8 bases. The CDR3 contains 15 residues. Looked up from germline, CDR1 is SGHNT and CDR2 is YYREEE (reference sequence). V dropped 4 bases and J dropped 2; count of bases not matched to a gene: 7.

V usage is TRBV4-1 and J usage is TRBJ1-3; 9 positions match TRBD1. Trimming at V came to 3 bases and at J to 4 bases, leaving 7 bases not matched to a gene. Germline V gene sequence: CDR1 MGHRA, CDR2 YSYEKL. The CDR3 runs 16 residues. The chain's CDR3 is CASSQTGTGKGNTIYF. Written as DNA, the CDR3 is TGCGCCAGCAGCCAGACCGGGACAGGGAAAGGAAACACCATATATTTT.

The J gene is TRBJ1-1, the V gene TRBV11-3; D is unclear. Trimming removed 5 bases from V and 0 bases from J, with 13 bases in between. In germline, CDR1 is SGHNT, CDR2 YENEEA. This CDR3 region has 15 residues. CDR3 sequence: CASSLGRNMNTEAFF. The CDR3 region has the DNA TGTGCCAGCAGCCTTGGGAGAAACATGAACACTGAAGCTTTCTTT.

CDR3 sequence reads: CAWSATSGAPNYGYTF. CDR3 coding DNA: TGTGCCTGGAGTGCAACCTCAGGGGCCCCTAACTATGGCTACACCTTC. The V gene is TRBV30, the J gene TRBJ1-2; weak D call: TRBD1 (6 bases). V lost 1 base and J lost 0, with 15 bases in between. The CDR3 is 16 residues long. Germline CDR1 and CDR2: GTSNPN and SVGIG (reference sequence).

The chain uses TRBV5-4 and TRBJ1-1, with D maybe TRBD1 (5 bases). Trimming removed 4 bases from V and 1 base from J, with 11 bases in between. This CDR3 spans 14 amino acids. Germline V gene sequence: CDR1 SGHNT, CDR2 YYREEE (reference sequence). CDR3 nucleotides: TGTGCCAGCAGCCAAACGACAGAGAACACTGAAGCTTTCTTT. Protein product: CASSQTTENTEAFF. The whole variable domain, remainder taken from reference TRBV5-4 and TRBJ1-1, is ETGVTQSPTHLIKTRGQQVTLRCSSQSGHNTVSWYQQALGQGPQFIFQYYREEENGRGNFPPRFSGLQFPNYSSELNVNALELDDSALYLCASSQTTENTEAFFGQGTRLTVV.

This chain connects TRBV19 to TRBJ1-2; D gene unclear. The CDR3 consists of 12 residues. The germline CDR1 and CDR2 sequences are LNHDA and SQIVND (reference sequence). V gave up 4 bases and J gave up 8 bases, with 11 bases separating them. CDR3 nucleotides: TGTGCCAGTAGTAATTCCTTGCGCGGCTACACCTTC. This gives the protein CASSNSLRGYTF. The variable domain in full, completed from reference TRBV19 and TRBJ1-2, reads DGGITQSPKYLFRKEGQNVTLSCEQNLNHDAMYWYRQDPGQGLRLIYYSQIVNDFQKGDIAEGYSVSREKKESFPLTVTSAQKNPTAFYLCASSNSLRGYTFGSGTRLTVV.

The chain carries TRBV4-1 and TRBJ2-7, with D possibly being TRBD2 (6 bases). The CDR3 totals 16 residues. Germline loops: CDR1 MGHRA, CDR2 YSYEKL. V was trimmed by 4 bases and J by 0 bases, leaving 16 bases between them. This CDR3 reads CASSPSLMTSSYEQYF. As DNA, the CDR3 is TGCGCCAGCAGCCCCTCGTTGATGACTAGCTCCTACGAGCAGTACTTC.